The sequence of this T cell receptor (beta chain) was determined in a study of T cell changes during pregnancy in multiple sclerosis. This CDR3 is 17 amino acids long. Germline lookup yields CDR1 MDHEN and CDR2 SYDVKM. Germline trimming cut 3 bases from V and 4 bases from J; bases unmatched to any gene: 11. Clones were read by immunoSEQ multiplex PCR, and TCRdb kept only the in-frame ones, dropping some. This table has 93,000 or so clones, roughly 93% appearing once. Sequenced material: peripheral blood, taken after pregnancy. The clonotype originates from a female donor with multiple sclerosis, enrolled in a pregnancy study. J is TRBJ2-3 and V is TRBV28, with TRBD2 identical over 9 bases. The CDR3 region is CASSFISGRNYADTQYF. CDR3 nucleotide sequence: TGTGCCAGCAGTTTTATAAGCGGGAGGAATTATGCAGATACGCAGTATTTT.